This T cell receptor (beta chain) is drawn from a study of shared clonotypes between healthy human individuals. Study outcomes and limitations: Generation probability values for non-shared clonotypes were lower than those for clonotypes shared by all four donors.

Naive CD8 cells lacked CD45RO, underwent positive selection for CCR7 and left out terminally differentiated effector memory CD45RA+ cells. CDR3 size: 16 residues. From germline, CDR1 is LGHNA and CDR2 YNFKEQ. V lost 2 bases, J lost 5 bases, and 9 bases stayed unmatched. Source study methods: Without quality scores, immunoSEQ junctional reads could not be filtered like full-length reads. The assay was immunoSEQ multiplex PCR, and TCRdb's table has in-frame clones only and misses some. The DNA gave D and trimming, while V, J and clone size come from that table. The table includes about 2.2 million clones, 90% to 95% detected once. Concerning this clone: Its specificity is unknown.

The specimen was naive CD8+ T cells from PBMCs. The sequence came from a man in his late teens or twenties in good health. Some clones in this sample may be carry-over from other donors' samples. The chain joins TRBV4-2 to TRBJ2-5, with TRBD2 identical over 9 bases. CDR3 sequence reads: CASSQWRREGPETQYF. The CDR3 region has the DNA TGTGCCAGCAGCCAATGGAGGCGGGAGGGGCCCGAGACCCAGTACTTC.